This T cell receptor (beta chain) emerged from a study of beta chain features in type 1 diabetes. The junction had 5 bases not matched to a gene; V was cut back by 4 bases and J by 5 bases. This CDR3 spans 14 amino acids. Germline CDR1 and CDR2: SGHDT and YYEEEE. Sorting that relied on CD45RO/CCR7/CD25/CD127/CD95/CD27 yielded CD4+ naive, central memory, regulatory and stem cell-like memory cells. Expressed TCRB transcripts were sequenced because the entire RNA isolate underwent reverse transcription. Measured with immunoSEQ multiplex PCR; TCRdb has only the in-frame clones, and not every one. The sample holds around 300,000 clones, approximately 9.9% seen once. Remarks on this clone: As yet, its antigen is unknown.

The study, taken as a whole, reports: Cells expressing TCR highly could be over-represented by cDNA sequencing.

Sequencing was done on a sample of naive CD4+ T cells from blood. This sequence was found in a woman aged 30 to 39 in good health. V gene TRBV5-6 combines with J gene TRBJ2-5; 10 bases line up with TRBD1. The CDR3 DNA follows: TGTGCCAGCAGCCGGGGACAGGGGTCGGAGACCCAGTACTTC. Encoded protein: CASSRGQGSETQYF.